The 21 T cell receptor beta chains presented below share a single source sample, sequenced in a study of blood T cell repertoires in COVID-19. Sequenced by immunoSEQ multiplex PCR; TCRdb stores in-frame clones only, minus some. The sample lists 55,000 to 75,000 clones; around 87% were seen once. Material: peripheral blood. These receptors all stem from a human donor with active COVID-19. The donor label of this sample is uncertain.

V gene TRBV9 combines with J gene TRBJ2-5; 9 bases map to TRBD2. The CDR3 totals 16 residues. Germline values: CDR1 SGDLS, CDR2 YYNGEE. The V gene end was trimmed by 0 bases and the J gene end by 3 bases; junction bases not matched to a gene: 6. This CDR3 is CASSVGGLAGEETQYF. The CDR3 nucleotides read TGTGCCAGCAGCGTAGGGGGATTAGCGGGGGAAGAGACCCAGTACTTC.

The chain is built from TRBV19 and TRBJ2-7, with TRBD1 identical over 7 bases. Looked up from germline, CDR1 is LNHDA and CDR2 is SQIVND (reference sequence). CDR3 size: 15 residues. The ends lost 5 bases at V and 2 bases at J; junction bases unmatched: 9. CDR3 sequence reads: CASSPGTASPYEQYF. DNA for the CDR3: TGTGCCAGTAGTCCGGGGACAGCGTCGCCCTACGAGCAGTACTTC.

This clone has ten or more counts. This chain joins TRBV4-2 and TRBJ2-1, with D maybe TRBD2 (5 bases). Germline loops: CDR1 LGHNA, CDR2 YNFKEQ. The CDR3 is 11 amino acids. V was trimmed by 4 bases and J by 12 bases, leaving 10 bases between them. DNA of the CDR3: TGTGCCAGCAGCCCAGGACTGCGGCAGTTCTTC. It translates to CASSPGLRQFF.

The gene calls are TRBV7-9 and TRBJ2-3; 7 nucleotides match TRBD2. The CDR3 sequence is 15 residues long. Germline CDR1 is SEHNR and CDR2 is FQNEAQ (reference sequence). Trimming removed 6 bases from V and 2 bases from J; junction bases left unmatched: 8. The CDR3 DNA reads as TGTGCCAGCAGTCCGGGACTATTTTCCACAGATACGCAGTATTTT. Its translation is CASSPGLFSTDTQYF.

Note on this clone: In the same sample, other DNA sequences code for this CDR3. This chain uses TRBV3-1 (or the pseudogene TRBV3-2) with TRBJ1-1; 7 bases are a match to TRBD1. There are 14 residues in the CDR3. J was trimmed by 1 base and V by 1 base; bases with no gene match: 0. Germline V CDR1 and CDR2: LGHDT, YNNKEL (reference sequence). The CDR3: CASSQGTGNTEAFF. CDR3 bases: TGTGCCAGCAGCCAAGGGACAGGGAACACTGAAGCTTTCTTT.

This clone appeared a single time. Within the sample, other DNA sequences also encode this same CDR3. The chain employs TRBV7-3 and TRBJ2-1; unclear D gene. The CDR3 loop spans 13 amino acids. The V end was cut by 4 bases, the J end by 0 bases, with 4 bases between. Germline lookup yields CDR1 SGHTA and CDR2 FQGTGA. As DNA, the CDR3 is TGTGCCAGCAGCTCGTCCTCCTACAATGAGCAGTTCTTC. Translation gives CASSSSSYNEQFF.

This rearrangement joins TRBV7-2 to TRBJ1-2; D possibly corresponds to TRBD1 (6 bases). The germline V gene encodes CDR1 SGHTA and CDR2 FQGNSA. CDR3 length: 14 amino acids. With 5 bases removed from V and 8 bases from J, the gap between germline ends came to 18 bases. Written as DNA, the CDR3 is TGTGCCAGCAGCCCAGCCGGACAGCTATTGGGCTACACCTTC. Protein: CASSPAGQLLGYTF. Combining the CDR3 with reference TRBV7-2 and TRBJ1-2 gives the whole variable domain GAGVSQSPSNKVTEKGKDVELRCDPISGHTALYWYRQSLGQGLEFLIYFQGNSAPDKSGLPSDRFSAERTGGSVSTLTIQRTQQEDSAVYLCASSPAGQLLGYTFGSGTRLTVV.

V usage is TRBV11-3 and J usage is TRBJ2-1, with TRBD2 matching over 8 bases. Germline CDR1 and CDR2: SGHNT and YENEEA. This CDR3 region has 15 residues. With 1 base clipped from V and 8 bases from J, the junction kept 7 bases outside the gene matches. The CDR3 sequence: CASSLGTSIFDEQFF. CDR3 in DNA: TGTGCCAGCAGCTTAGGGACTAGCATTTTCGATGAGCAGTTCTTC.

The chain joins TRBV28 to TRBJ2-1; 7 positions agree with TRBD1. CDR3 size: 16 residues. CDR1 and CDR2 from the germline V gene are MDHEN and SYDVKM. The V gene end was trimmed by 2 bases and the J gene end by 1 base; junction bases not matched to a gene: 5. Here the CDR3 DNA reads TGTGCCAGCAGTTTACTAGACAGGGAATCCTACAATGAGCAGTTCTTC. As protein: CASSLLDRESYNEQFF.

The CDR3 loop reads CASSRAGLGSPLHF. The DNA for the CDR3 is TGTGCCAGTAGTAGGGCAGGACTCGGTTCACCCCTCCACTTT. The chain employs TRBV19 and TRBJ1-6; D unresolved. Trimming shortened V by 4 bases and J by 9 bases, and 13 bases separated the two germline ends. Germline CDR1 LNHDA, CDR2 SQIVND (reference sequence). The CDR3 runs 14 residues.

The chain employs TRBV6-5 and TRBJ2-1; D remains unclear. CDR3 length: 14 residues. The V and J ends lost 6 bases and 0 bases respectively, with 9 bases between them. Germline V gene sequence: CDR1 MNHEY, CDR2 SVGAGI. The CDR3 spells CASRVRSSYNEQFF. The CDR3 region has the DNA TGTGCCAGCAGGGTGAGGAGCTCCTACAATGAGCAGTTCTTC.

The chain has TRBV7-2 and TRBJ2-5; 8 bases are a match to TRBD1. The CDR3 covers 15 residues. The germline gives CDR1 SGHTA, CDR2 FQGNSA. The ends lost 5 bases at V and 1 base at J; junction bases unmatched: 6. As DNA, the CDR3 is TGTGCCAGCAGCCCCGGGACAGGAGGCCAAGAGACCCAGTACTTC. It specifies CASSPGTGGQETQYF. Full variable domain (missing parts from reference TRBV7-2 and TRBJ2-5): GAGVSQSPSNKVTEKGKDVELRCDPISGHTALYWYRQSLGQGLEFLIYFQGNSAPDKSGLPSDRFSAERTGGSVSTLTIQRTQQEDSAVYLCASSPGTGGQETQYFGPGTRLLVL.

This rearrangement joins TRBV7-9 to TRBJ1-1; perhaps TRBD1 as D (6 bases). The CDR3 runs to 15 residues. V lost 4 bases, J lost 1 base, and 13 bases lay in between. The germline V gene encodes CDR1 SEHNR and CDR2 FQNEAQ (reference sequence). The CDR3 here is CASSSNGQPNTEAFF. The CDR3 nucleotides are TGTGCCAGCAGCTCCAATGGACAGCCGAACACTGAAGCTTTCTTT. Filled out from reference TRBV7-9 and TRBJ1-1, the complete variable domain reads DTGVSQNPRHKITKRGQNVTFRCDPISEHNRLYWYRQTLGQGPEFLTYFQNEAQLEKSRLLSDRFSAERPKGSFSTLEIQRTEQGDSAMYLCASSSNGQPNTEAFFGQGTRLTVV.

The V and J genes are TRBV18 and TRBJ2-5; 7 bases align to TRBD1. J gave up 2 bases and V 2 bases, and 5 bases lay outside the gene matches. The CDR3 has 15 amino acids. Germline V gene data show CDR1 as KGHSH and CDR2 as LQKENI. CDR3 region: CASSPKGTVQETQYF. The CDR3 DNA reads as TGTGCCAGCTCACCAAAAGGGACAGTACAAGAGACCCAGTACTTC.

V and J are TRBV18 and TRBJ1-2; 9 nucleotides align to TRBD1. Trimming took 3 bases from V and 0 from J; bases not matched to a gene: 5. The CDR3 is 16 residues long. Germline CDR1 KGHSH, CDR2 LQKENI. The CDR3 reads CASSPTGGLANYGYTF. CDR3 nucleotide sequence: TGTGCCAGCTCACCGACAGGGGGGCTAGCTAACTATGGCTACACCTTC.

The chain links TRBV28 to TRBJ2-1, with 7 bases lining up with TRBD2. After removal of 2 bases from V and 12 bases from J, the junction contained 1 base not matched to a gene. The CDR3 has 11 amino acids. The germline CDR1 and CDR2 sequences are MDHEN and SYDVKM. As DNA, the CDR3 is TGTGCCAGCAGTTTAACGGGGGGGCAGTTCTTC. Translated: CASSLTGGQFF.

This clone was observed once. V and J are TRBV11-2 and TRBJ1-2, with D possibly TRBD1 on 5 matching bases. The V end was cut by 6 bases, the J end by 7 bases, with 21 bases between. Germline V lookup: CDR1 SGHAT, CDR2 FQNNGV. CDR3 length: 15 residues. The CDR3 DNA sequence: TGTGCCAGCAGGGGATCAAGGGGCGCGGTACCTGGCTACACCTTC. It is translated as CASRGSRGAVPGYTF.

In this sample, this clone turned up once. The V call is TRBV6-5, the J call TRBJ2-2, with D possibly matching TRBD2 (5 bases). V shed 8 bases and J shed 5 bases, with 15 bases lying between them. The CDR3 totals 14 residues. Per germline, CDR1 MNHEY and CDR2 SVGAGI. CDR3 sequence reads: CASRLEAETGELFF. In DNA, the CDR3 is TGTGCCAGCCGGTTAGAAGCGGAAACCGGGGAGCTGTTTTTT.

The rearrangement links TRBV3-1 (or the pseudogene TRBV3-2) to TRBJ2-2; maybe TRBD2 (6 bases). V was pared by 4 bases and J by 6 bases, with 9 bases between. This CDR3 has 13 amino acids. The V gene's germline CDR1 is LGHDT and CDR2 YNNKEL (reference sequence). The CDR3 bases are TGTGCCAGCAGCCCTCGGGAGCCCGGGGAGCTGTTTTTT. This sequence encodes CASSPREPGELFF.

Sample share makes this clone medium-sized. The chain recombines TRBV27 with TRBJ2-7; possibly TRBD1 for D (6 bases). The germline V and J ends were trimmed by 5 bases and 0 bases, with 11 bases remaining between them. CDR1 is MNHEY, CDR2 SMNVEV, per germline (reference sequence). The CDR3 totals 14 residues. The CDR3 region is CASSPRQVSYEQYF. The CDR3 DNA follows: TGTGCCAGCAGTCCCAGACAGGTCTCCTACGAGCAGTACTTC.

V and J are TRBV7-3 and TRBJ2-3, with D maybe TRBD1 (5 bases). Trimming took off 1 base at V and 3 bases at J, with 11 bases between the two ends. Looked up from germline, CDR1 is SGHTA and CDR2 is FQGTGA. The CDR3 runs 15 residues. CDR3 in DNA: TGTGCCAGCAGCTTAAGCGCGGCAGGGACAGATACGCAGTATTTT. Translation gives CASSLSAAGTDTQYF.